The clone carrying this TCR beta chain occurred a few times. Its antigen is currently unknown. Trimming took 5 bases from V and 3 from J; bases not matched to a gene: 10. CDR1 and CDR2 (germline): LNHDA, SQIVND (reference sequence). The length of the CDR3 is 16 residues. Produced via immunoSEQ multiplex PCR; TCRdb's table is partial and in-frame only. The profile shows 140,000 to 150,000 clones, roughly 91% of them singletons. This specimen belongs to a study of T cell responses to AZD1222 COVID-19 vaccine. Study conclusions and caveats: At 160-218 and 743-854, vaccine-associated CD4 TCRs were dominant, and they spanned spike. Donors skewed white British and female; clonal diversity was possibly underestimated.

The sample here was peripheral blood, taken on day 0 of AZD1222 vaccination. The receptor's source is an adult in good health. The rearrangement joins TRBV19 to TRBJ2-7; 10 positions match TRBD2. CDR3 sequence: CASSPAGSGRFYEQYF. CDR3 nucleotide sequence: TGTGCCAGTAGTCCGGCGGGTAGCGGGAGGTTCTACGAGCAGTACTTC.